This T cell receptor (beta chain) was documented in a study of blood T cell repertoires in COVID-19. Using immunoSEQ multiplex PCR, the repertoire was profiled, and TCRdb retains in-frame clones only, with some absent. Here the sample spans roughly 280,000 clones, around 86% being singletons. There are a few counts of this clone. CDR3 length: 15 residues. Germline CDR1 reads MDHEN; CDR2 reads SYDVKM. Losses at the gene ends were 6 bases for V and 5 bases for J; bases not matched to a gene: 11. The chain is built from TRBV28 and TRBJ2-5; 8 bases line up with TRBD2. The receptor comes from a woman between 55 and 75 years old with COVID-19, enrolled during active disease. The sequencing sample was made of peripheral blood. CDR3 in amino acids: CASSPGGLAGETQYF. CDR3 coding DNA: TGTGCCAGCAGCCCGGGCGGACTAGCCGGTGAGACCCAGTACTTC.